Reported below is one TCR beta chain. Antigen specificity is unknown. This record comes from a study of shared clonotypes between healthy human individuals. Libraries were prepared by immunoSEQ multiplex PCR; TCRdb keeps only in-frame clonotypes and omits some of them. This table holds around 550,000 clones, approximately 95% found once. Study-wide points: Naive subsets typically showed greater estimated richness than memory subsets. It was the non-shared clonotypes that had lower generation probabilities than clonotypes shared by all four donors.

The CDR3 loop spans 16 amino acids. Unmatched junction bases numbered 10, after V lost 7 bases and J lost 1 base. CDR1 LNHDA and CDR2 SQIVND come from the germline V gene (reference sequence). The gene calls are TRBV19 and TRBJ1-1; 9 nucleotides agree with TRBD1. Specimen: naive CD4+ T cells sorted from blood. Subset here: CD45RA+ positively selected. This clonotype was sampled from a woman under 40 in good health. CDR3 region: CASTAQQGARNTEAFF. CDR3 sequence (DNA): TGTGCCAGTACGGCTCAACAGGGGGCACGGAACACTGAAGCTTTCTTT.